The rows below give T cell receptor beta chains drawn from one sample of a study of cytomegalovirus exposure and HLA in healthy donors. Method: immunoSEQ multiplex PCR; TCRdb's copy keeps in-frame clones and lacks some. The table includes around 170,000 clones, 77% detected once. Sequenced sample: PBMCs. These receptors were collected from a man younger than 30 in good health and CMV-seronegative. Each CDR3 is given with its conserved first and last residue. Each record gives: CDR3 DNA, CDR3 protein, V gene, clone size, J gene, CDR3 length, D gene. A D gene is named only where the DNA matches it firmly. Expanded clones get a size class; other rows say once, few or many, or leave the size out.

CDR3 DNA: TGTGCCAGCTCACCCAGGACAGTTAATTCCTATGGCTACACCTTC
CDR3 protein: CASSPRTVNSYGYTF
V gene: TRBV18
clone size: NA
J gene: TRBJ1-2
CDR3 length: 15
D gene: NA

CDR3 DNA: TGTGCCAGCAGCTCCCAGAAAACAGATACGCAGTATTTT
CDR3 protein: CASSSQKTDTQYF
V gene: TRBV7-2
clone size: few
J gene: TRBJ2-3
CDR3 length: 13
D gene: NA

CDR3 DNA: TGCGCCAGCAGCCAACTAGTGCATGATACGCAGTATTTT
CDR3 protein: CASSQLVHDTQYF
V gene: TRBV4-3
clone size: few
J gene: TRBJ2-3
CDR3 length: 13
D gene: NA

CDR3 DNA: TGTGCCAGCAGTCCAACAGGTTTTCCAGCCTACGAGCAGTACTTC
CDR3 protein: CASSPTGFPAYEQYF
V gene: TRBV6-6
clone size: NA
J gene: TRBJ2-7
CDR3 length: 15
D gene: NA

CDR3 DNA: TGTGCCAGCAGCAAATGGGGACTCGCCACCCGTTTTAACACTGAAGCTTTCTTT
CDR3 protein: CASSKWGLATRFNTEAFF
V gene: TRBV21-1
clone size: once
J gene: TRBJ1-1
CDR3 length: 18
D gene: NA

CDR3 DNA: TGTGCCAGCAGCTTGACCGCTAGCGGGGTACTCGGGGAGCTGTTTTTT
CDR3 protein: CASSLTASGVLGELFF
V gene: TRBV5-6
clone size: NA
J gene: TRBJ2-2
CDR3 length: 16
D gene: TRBD2

CDR3 DNA: TGTGCCAGCAGTTACTCGGGGGGTAACTATGGCTACACCTTC
CDR3 protein: CASSYSGGNYGYTF
V gene: TRBV6-5
clone size: NA
J gene: TRBJ1-2
CDR3 length: 14
D gene: NA

CDR3 DNA: TGTGCCAGCAGTGAATTACTAGCTGTGCTACCTGAGCAGTTCTTC
CDR3 protein: CASSELLAVLPEQFF
V gene: TRBV2
clone size: NA
J gene: TRBJ2-1
CDR3 length: 15
D gene: NA

CDR3 DNA: TGTGCCAGCAGCGTAGGACCCGGCGAGCGAGAGACCCAGTACTTC
CDR3 protein: CASSVGPGERETQYF
V gene: TRBV9
clone size: NA
J gene: TRBJ2-5
CDR3 length: 15
D gene: NA

CDR3 DNA: TGTGCCAGCAGCTTAGGTGAGAGCTACGAGCAGTACTTC
CDR3 protein: CASSLGESYEQYF
V gene: TRBV7-2
clone size: few
J gene: TRBJ2-7
CDR3 length: 13
D gene: NA

CDR3 DNA: TGTGCCAGCACGTACTCCTTTTTACTCAATGAGCAGTTCTTC
CDR3 protein: CASTYSFLLNEQFF
V gene: TRBV2
clone size: NA
J gene: TRBJ2-1
CDR3 length: 14
D gene: NA

CDR3 DNA: TGTGCCAGCAGCTTTACAGGGAAAGGGGAGCCCCAGCATTTT
CDR3 protein: CASSFTGKGEPQHF
V gene: TRBV7-6
clone size: NA
J gene: TRBJ1-5
CDR3 length: 14
D gene: NA

CDR3 DNA: TGTGCAAGTCGCTTAGTAGCCGGGACAGGAGCTCCCTACGAGCAGTACTTC
CDR3 protein: CASRLVAGTGAPYEQYF
V gene: TRBV12-2
clone size: NA
J gene: TRBJ2-7
CDR3 length: 17
D gene: NA

CDR3 DNA: TGTGCCAGCAGCCCCTGGACTAGCGGGGGGATCACGTATCAGTTCTTC
CDR3 protein: CASSPWTSGGITYQFF
V gene: TRBV7-9
clone size: NA
J gene: TRBJ2-1
CDR3 length: 16
D gene: TRBD2

CDR3 DNA: TGTGCCAGCAGCGCTGGACAGGGTGGCTACGAGCAGTACTTC
CDR3 protein: CASSAGQGGYEQYF
V gene: TRBV7-6
clone size: NA
J gene: TRBJ2-7
CDR3 length: 14
D gene: TRBD1

CDR3 DNA: TGCGCCAGCAGCCAGGCTACTAGCGGGGGGGGCACAGATACGCAGTATTTT
CDR3 protein: CASSQATSGGGTDTQYF
V gene: TRBV4-3
clone size: once
J gene: TRBJ2-3
CDR3 length: 17
D gene: TRBD2

CDR3 DNA: TGTGCCAGCAGCCCCCAGGGGGGATCTGGAAACACCATATATTTT
CDR3 protein: CASSPQGGSGNTIYF
V gene: TRBV5-6
clone size: NA
J gene: TRBJ1-3
CDR3 length: 15
D gene: TRBD1

CDR3 DNA: TGTGCCAGCAGCCCCTCCGGGACTAGCGGCGGGGAGCTGTTTTTT
CDR3 protein: CASSPSGTSGGELFF
V gene: TRBV7-3
clone size: NA
J gene: TRBJ2-2
CDR3 length: 15
D gene: TRBD2

CDR3 DNA: TGTGCCAGCAGCGGACTAGCGGGAGGGCCCCAAGAGACCCAGTACTTC
CDR3 protein: CASSGLAGGPQETQYF
V gene: TRBV9
clone size: NA
J gene: TRBJ2-5
CDR3 length: 16
D gene: TRBD2

CDR3 DNA: TGTGCCAGCAGCTTTTTAACAGGGGCCTACAATGAGCAGTTCTTC
CDR3 protein: CASSFLTGAYNEQFF
V gene: TRBV5-6
clone size: NA
J gene: TRBJ2-1
CDR3 length: 15
D gene: TRBD1

CDR3 DNA: TGTGCCAGTAGTTGGGCTAGCGGGAGCACAGATACGCAGTATTTT
CDR3 protein: CASSWASGSTDTQYF
V gene: TRBV19
clone size: NA
J gene: TRBJ2-3
CDR3 length: 15
D gene: TRBD2

CDR3 DNA: TGCGCCAGCAGCCCCTTGTGGGAGCATCTGCCCGATACGCAGTATTTT
CDR3 protein: CASSPLWEHLPDTQYF
V gene: TRBV4-1
clone size: NA
J gene: TRBJ2-3
CDR3 length: 16
D gene: NA

CDR3 DNA: TGTGCCAGCAGCTTAGGGTCAGGGTGGACCGGGGAGCTGTTTTTT
CDR3 protein: CASSLGSGWTGELFF
V gene: TRBV11-3
clone size: NA
J gene: TRBJ2-2
CDR3 length: 15
D gene: NA

CDR3 DNA: TGTGCCAGCAGCTTAAATAGGGACAGTTATTTGGGCACTGAAGCTTTCTTT
CDR3 protein: CASSLNRDSYLGTEAFF
V gene: TRBV7-2
clone size: NA
J gene: TRBJ1-1
CDR3 length: 17
D gene: TRBD1

CDR3 DNA: TGTGCCAGCAGCTCCCGGACAGGTATGAACACTGAAGCTTTCTTT
CDR3 protein: CASSSRTGMNTEAFF
V gene: TRBV7-9
clone size: NA
J gene: TRBJ1-1
CDR3 length: 15
D gene: TRBD1

CDR3 DNA: TGTGCCAGCAGCCCTGACAGGGGACAAGAGACCCAGTACTTC
CDR3 protein: CASSPDRGQETQYF
V gene: TRBV9
clone size: once
J gene: TRBJ2-5
CDR3 length: 14
D gene: TRBD1

CDR3 DNA: TGTGCCAGCAGCTTCGCGTCTAGCTCCTACGAGCAGTACTTC
CDR3 protein: CASSFASSSYEQYF
V gene: TRBV5-4
clone size: NA
J gene: TRBJ2-7
CDR3 length: 14
D gene: NA

CDR3 DNA: TGCAGCGTAGCCGGGACTCGAAACAATGAGCAGTTCTTC
CDR3 protein: CSVAGTRNNEQFF
V gene: TRBV29-1
clone size: NA
J gene: TRBJ2-1
CDR3 length: 13
D gene: NA

CDR3 DNA: TGTGCCAGCAGCCAAGTAGCTAGCGGGGGGTTTAGCACAGATACGCAGTATTTT
CDR3 protein: CASSQVASGGFSTDTQYF
V gene: TRBV4-2
clone size: NA
J gene: TRBJ2-3
CDR3 length: 18
D gene: TRBD2

CDR3 DNA: TGTGCCAGCAGCGTAGAAGGGGATAGCAATCAGCCCCAGCATTTT
CDR3 protein: CASSVEGDSNQPQHF
V gene: TRBV9
clone size: NA
J gene: TRBJ1-5
CDR3 length: 15
D gene: NA

CDR3 DNA: TGTGCCAGCAGCCACGCGGCAGGGGGTTCGCTCTTCTTT
CDR3 protein: CASSHAAGGSLFF
V gene: TRBV6-6
clone size: NA
J gene: TRBJ1-1
CDR3 length: 13
D gene: TRBD1

CDR3 DNA: TGCGCCAGCAGCGCCGGACAGGGGAACTATGGCTACACCTTC
CDR3 protein: CASSAGQGNYGYTF
V gene: TRBV5-1
clone size: NA
J gene: TRBJ1-2
CDR3 length: 14
D gene: TRBD1

CDR3 DNA: TGCGCCGGCAGCTTGGCCTTGGCAGAAGGAAACACCATATATTTT
CDR3 protein: CAGSLALAEGNTIYF
V gene: TRBV5-1
clone size: NA
J gene: TRBJ1-3
CDR3 length: 15
D gene: NA

CDR3 DNA: TGTGCCACCAAGGGAGTTAAGGGTTTCAATCAGCCCCAGCATTTT
CDR3 protein: CATKGVKGFNQPQHF
V gene: TRBV27
clone size: NA
J gene: TRBJ1-5
CDR3 length: 15
D gene: NA

CDR3 DNA: TGTGCCAGCAGCCAAGCGGGGGCCGGGGTGGAGACCCAGTACTTC
CDR3 protein: CASSQAGAGVETQYF
V gene: TRBV5-4
clone size: NA
J gene: TRBJ2-5
CDR3 length: 15
D gene: TRBD2

CDR3 DNA: TGCGCCAGCAGCTTGACTAGCGGGGCCAAAAACATTCAGTACTTC
CDR3 protein: CASSLTSGAKNIQYF
V gene: TRBV5-1
clone size: NA
J gene: TRBJ2-4
CDR3 length: 15
D gene: TRBD2

CDR3 DNA: TGCGCCAGCAGCTGGCCATGGACTAGCGGGTACAATGAGCAGTTCTTC
CDR3 protein: CASSWPWTSGYNEQFF
V gene: TRBV5-1
clone size: once
J gene: TRBJ2-1
CDR3 length: 16
D gene: TRBD2

CDR3 DNA: TGTGCCAGCGCTGCACAGGCATCCTATGGCTACACCTTC
CDR3 protein: CASAAQASYGYTF
V gene: TRBV5-5
clone size: NA
J gene: TRBJ1-2
CDR3 length: 13
D gene: NA